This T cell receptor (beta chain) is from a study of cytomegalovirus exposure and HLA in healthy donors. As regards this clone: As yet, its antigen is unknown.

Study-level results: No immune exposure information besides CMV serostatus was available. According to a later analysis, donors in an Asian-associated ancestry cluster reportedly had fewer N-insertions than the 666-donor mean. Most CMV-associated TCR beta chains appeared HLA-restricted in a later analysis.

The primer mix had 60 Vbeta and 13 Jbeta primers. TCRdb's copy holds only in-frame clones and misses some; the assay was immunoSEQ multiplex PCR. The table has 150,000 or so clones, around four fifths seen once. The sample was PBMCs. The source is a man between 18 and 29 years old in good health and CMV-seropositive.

Here the CDR3 DNA reads TGTGCCAGCAGTTCGGGACTAGCGGAAAGCACAGATACGCAGTATTTT. Translation gives CASSSGLAESTDTQYF. The chain couples TRBV27 to TRBJ2-3; 11 nucleotides match TRBD2. Germline values: CDR1 MNHEY, CDR2 SMNVEV (reference sequence). The CDR3 is made up of 16 amino acids. Trimming cost V 4 bases and J 0 bases; bases outside gene matches: 3.